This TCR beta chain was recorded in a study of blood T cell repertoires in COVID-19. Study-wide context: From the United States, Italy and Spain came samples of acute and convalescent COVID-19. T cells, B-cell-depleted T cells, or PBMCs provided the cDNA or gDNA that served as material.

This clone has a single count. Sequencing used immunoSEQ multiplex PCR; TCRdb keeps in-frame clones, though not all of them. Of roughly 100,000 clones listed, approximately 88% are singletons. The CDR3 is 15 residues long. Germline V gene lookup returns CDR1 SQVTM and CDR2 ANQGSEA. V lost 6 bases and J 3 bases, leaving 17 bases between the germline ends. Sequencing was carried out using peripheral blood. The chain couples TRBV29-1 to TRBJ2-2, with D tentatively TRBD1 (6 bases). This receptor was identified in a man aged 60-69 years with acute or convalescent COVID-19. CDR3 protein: CSVKRQGKHTGELFF. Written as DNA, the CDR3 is TGCAGCGTCAAACGGCAGGGGAAACACACCGGGGAGCTGTTTTTT.